The clone carrying this T cell receptor (beta chain) was counted between two and nine times. The sample is drawn from a study of cytomegalovirus exposure and HLA in healthy donors. The PCR employed 60 Vbeta primers together with 13 Jbeta primers. Assay used: immunoSEQ multiplex PCR; TCRdb lists only in-frame clones, some missing. The sample contains some 130,000 clones, roughly 80% of which appear only once. This CDR3 is 14 amino acids long. Trimming left V 6 bases short and J 0 bases short, with 8 bases between. Germline assignment: CDR1 MNHNY and CDR2 SVGAGI (reference sequence). V gene TRBV6-6 combines with J gene TRBJ1-4; D is perhaps TRBD1 (5 bases). The sequence was obtained from a female donor in good health and CMV-seronegative. What was sequenced was PBMCs. Here the CDR3 reads CASSPDTTNEKLFF. The CDR3 nucleotides read TGTGCCAGCAGCCCGGACACAACTAATGAAAAACTGTTTTTT.